This T cell receptor beta chain was captured in a study of cytomegalovirus exposure and HLA in healthy donors. Study findings and constraints: Some TCR beta chains (164 of them) were listed as cytomegalovirus-associated. Across HLA loci, a later analysis found differing TCR association rates, with DRB1 most and HLA-C fewest. Trimming of TCR beta V- and J-genes showed a link, identified in a later analysis, to a missense DCLRE1C variant.

In the PCR, 60 Vbeta and 13 Jbeta primers were used. Assay: immunoSEQ multiplex PCR; the TCRdb copy retains only in-frame clones and omits some. Seen here are some 130,000 clones, roughly 80% observed once, and the top ten hold more than 0.9%. Donors were nominally healthy when sampled, though unrecorded immune exposures were likely. A single count supports this clone. Its antigen remains unidentified. Source material: PBMCs. The receptor was derived from a boy aged 5 to 17 in good health and CMV-seronegative.

CDR3 residues: CAWSVRLAGGPDTQYF. In DNA form, the CDR3 reads TGTGCCTGGAGTGTAAGACTAGCGGGAGGGCCAGATACGCAGTATTTT. V is TRBV30 and J is TRBJ2-3, with 14 bases lining up with TRBD2. Germline V gives CDR1 GTSNPN, CDR2 SVGIG (reference sequence). The junction had 3 bases not matched to a gene; V was cut back by 0 bases and J by 4 bases. The CDR3 runs 16 residues.